What follows are 20 T cell receptor beta chains derived from one specimen sequenced in a study of T cells in localized non-small cell lung cancer. The protocol was immunoSEQ multiplex PCR, while the TCRdb copy is restricted to in-frame clones and leaves out a portion. The table has about 33,000 clones, approximately 91% seen once. The sequenced sample was PBMCs, obtained before any cancer treatment. These TCRs come from a man between 40 and 69 years old with stage II lung adenocarcinoma.

The gene calls are TRBV6-6 and TRBJ1-1, with D possibly being TRBD1 (5 bases). The CDR3 consists of 13 residues. Trimming removed 6 bases at V and 4 bases at J, with 12 bases between. Germline V gene lookup returns CDR1 MNHNY and CDR2 SVGAGI (reference sequence). Here the CDR3 DNA reads TGTGCCAGCAGCCAACTTGACAGCACTGAAGCTTTCTTT. Residues: CASSQLDSTEAFF.

V is TRBV11-2 and J is TRBJ2-2, with D unresolved. V lost 5 bases and J 2 bases, leaving 12 bases between the germline ends. CDR1 SGHAT and CDR2 FQNNGV come from the germline V gene. This CDR3 contains 15 residues. The CDR3: CASSAAVSNTGELFF. The CDR3 region has the DNA TGTGCCAGCAGCGCAGCCGTCTCCAACACCGGGGAGCTGTTTTTT.

The chain combines TRBV10-3 with TRBJ2-7; TRBD1 aligns across 10 bases. Trimming cost V 7 bases and J 4 bases; bases outside gene matches: 4. The CDR3 contains 13 residues. CDR1 is ENHRY, CDR2 SYGVKD, per germline. The CDR3 nucleotides are TGTGCCATCATGGGACAGGGGACGTACGAGCAGTACTTC. Translating gives CAIMGQGTYEQYF.

The rearrangement uses TRBV6-6 and TRBJ1-2; D is perhaps TRBD1 (5 bases). V lost 10 bases, J lost 6 bases, and 24 bases lay in between. This CDR3 has 15 residues. CDR1 is MNHNY, CDR2 SVGAGI, per germline (reference sequence). The CDR3 sequence is CATTFYRASTDGYTF. DNA for the CDR3: TGTGCCACCACCTTCTATAGGGCTTCGACAGATGGCTACACCTTC.

This chain joins TRBV19 and TRBJ2-3; D uncertain. V lost 10 bases and J lost 0, with 17 bases in between. Germline-derived CDR1 and CDR2 are LNHDA and SQIVND (reference sequence). CDR3 length equals 15 residues. The CDR3, as DNA: TGTGCCACCCAAGGCGTAGGACCAAGCACAGATACGCAGTATTTT. This encodes CATQGVGPSTDTQYF.

This clone appeared a single time. The V gene is TRBV14, the J gene TRBJ2-7; D is uncertain. With 0 bases removed from V and 1 base from J, the gap between germline ends came to 7 bases. The CDR3 has 14 residues. CDR1 is SGHDN, CDR2 FVKESK, per germline. For the CDR3, the DNA is TGTGCCAGCAGCCAAGATCTCAGTTCCTACGAGCAGTACTTC. Translation gives CASSQDLSSYEQYF.

The chain links TRBV27 to TRBJ2-1; tentative D call: TRBD2 (6 bases). V dropped 7 bases and J dropped 0 bases, with 19 bases sitting between them. Germline CDR1 MNHEY, CDR2 SMNVEV (reference sequence). The CDR3 has 17 amino acids. In DNA, the CDR3 is TGTGCCAGCACCCGGTGGGGACTCCGGGGCTCCTACAATGAGCAGTTCTTC. It is translated as CASTRWGLRGSYNEQFF.

This clone was seen a single time. The V gene is TRBV6-6, the J gene TRBJ2-7; D gene unclear. CDR3 length equals 12 residues. Per germline, CDR1 MNHNY and CDR2 SVGAGI (reference sequence). Trimming left V 9 bases short and J 3 bases short, with 12 bases between. The CDR3 is CASSTGDYEQYF. CDR3 bases: TGTGCCAGTTCGACGGGCGACTACGAGCAGTACTTC.

This chain uses TRBV27 with TRBJ2-7; perhaps TRBD1 as D (6 bases). The germline V and J ends were trimmed by 6 bases and 6 bases, with 12 bases remaining between them. The CDR3 extends over 12 amino acids. Germline V lookup: CDR1 MNHEY, CDR2 SMNVEV (reference sequence). The CDR3 region has the DNA TGTGCCAGCAGCCCCCCAGGGGCCGAGCAGTACTTC. Encoded protein: CASSPPGAEQYF.

V is TRBV11-2 and J is TRBJ1-4; no reliable D call. The CDR3 contains 16 residues. Germline lookup yields CDR1 SGHAT and CDR2 FQNNGV. Deletions cut 5 bases from V and 5 bases from J, with 18 bases between. The CDR3 region has the DNA TGTGCCAGCAGCCAATTCTACCGGGCCAGGAATGAAAAACTGTTTTTT. Amino acid sequence: CASSQFYRARNEKLFF.

The CDR3 sequence is CASSVNPSGRANEQYF. DNA of the CDR3: TGCGCCAGCAGCGTTAACCCTAGCGGGAGGGCCAACGAGCAGTACTTC. The rearrangement uses TRBV5-1 and TRBJ2-7; the match to TRBD2 covers 12 bases. V lost 4 bases and J lost 5; bases outside the gene matches: 10. The CDR3 runs to 16 residues. The germline CDR1 and CDR2 sequences are SGHRS and YFSETQ.

The rearrangement joins TRBV10-3 to TRBJ2-6; the match to TRBD2 covers 12 bases. Germline V gene sequence: CDR1 ENHRY, CDR2 SYGVKD. This CDR3 spans 17 amino acids. J lost 0 bases, V lost 8 bases, and 5 bases had no gene match. The CDR3: CAIRLAGARSGANVLTF. CDR3 DNA sequence: TGTGCCATCCGACTAGCGGGAGCGCGCTCTGGGGCCAACGTCCTGACTTTC.

This chain uses TRBV11-3 with TRBJ2-7; 9 nucleotides align to TRBD1. The CDR3 loop spans 18 amino acids. Germline values: CDR1 SGHNT, CDR2 YENEEA. With V trimmed by 5 bases and J by 3 bases, 17 bases remained unmatched. The CDR3 coding sequence is TGTGCCAGCAGCCCCGGGACAGGGCACTCAGTCAAGGGCTACGAGCAGTACTTC. Translation gives CASSPGTGHSVKGYEQYF.

V is TRBV19 and J is TRBJ2-1; 12 bases are shared with TRBD2. The CDR3 spans 18 residues. Germline values: CDR1 LNHDA, CDR2 SQIVND (reference sequence). Germline trimming cut 1 base from V and 6 bases from J; bases unmatched to any gene: 10. CDR3 nucleotide sequence: TGTGCCAGTAGTATAGCCCTAGCGGGAGGGCCTCTTAGCAATGAGCAGTTCTTC. It codes for CASSIALAGGPLSNEQFF.

The chain has TRBV5-1 and TRBJ2-7; 9 nucleotides line up with TRBD1. The length of the CDR3 is 14 residues. CDR1 is SGHRS and CDR2 is YFSETQ in the germline V gene. V lost 4 bases to trimming and J lost 6 bases; unmatched junction nucleotides: 8. The CDR3 sequence: CASSPPGQGFEQYF. The CDR3 DNA reads TGCGCCAGCAGCCCCCCGGGACAGGGTTTCGAGCAGTACTTC.

The chain uses TRBV7-2 and TRBJ2-1; 7 bases fit TRBD2. Germline CDR1 is SGHTA and CDR2 is FQGNSA. This CDR3 contains 16 residues. The J segment lost 2 bases and the V segment lost 7 bases, leaving 11 bases of the junction unmatched. The CDR3 nucleotides read TGTGCCAGCACCCTCGGGGCGGGAGCGACCTACAATGAGCAGTTCTTC. Protein sequence: CASTLGAGATYNEQFF. The variable domain in full, completed from reference TRBV7-2 and TRBJ2-1, reads GAGVSQSPSNKVTEKGKDVELRCDPISGHTALYWYRQSLGQGLEFLIYFQGNSAPDKSGLPSDRFSAERTGGSVSTLTIQRTQQEDSAVYLCASTLGAGATYNEQFFGPGTRLTVL.

The rearrangement uses TRBV10-3 and TRBJ1-1; possibly TRBD1 for D (5 bases). This CDR3 region has 16 residues. Trimming pared 5 bases from V and 0 bases from J, leaving 16 bases between. Germline loops: CDR1 ENHRY, CDR2 SYGVKD. The CDR3 DNA reads TGTGCCATCAGTAAGGACCTGGGGGTTTTGAACACTGAAGCTTTCTTT. It translates to CAISKDLGVLNTEAFF.

This chain connects TRBV7-8 to TRBJ2-1; the D gene could be TRBD1 or TRBD2 (5 bases each). CDR1 and CDR2 (germline): SGHVS, FQNEAQ. The CDR3 spans 17 residues. Trimming left V 5 bases short and J 3 bases short, with 20 bases between. Written as DNA, the CDR3 is TGTGCCAGCAGCCTAGGTTCGGGGCTAGCAGTCTACAATGAGCAGTTCTTC. Translated: CASSLGSGLAVYNEQFF.

This rearrangement joins TRBV4-3 to TRBJ2-7; D is unclear. Germline V CDR1 and CDR2: LGHNA, YSLEER. CDR3 length: 15 residues. V lost 0 bases, J lost 2 bases, and 11 bases lay in between. The CDR3 DNA is TGCGCCAGCAGCCAAGATTTAGGGCAGCCCTACGAGCAGTACTTC. This gives the protein CASSQDLGQPYEQYF.

The rearrangement joins TRBV14 to TRBJ2-7; 8 nucleotides line up with TRBD1. V gave up 5 bases and J gave up 3 bases; unmatched junction bases: 3. CDR3 length: 13 amino acids. Germline CDR1 reads SGHDN; CDR2 reads FVKESK. For the CDR3, the DNA is TGTGCCAGCAGCAAAGGACAGGGCTACGAGCAGTACTTC. The encoded protein is CASSKGQGYEQYF.